The T cell receptor (beta chain) under discussion was sequenced for a study of identical twins. This CDR3 has 15 residues. The germline V gene encodes CDR1 DFQATT and CDR2 SNEGSKA (reference sequence). With 3 bases clipped from V and 7 bases from J, the junction kept 6 bases outside the gene matches. Each CDR3 protein gets one entry after TCRdb re-called the 5' RACE reads with MiXCR. The table records more than 600,000 distinct CDR3 sequences, 18% of them present only once. The same sample was also used in a study of T cells expressing NK-cell markers.

The TCR sequence derives from a woman aged 18-29 years in good health. The sample taken for sequencing was PBMCs. The chain combines TRBV20-1 with TRBJ2-3, with 14 nucleotides matching TRBD2. The CDR3 protein is CSASGTSGSSNTQYF. The CDR3 nucleotides are TGCAGTGCTAGTGGGACTAGCGGGAGTTCGAATACGCAGTATTTT.